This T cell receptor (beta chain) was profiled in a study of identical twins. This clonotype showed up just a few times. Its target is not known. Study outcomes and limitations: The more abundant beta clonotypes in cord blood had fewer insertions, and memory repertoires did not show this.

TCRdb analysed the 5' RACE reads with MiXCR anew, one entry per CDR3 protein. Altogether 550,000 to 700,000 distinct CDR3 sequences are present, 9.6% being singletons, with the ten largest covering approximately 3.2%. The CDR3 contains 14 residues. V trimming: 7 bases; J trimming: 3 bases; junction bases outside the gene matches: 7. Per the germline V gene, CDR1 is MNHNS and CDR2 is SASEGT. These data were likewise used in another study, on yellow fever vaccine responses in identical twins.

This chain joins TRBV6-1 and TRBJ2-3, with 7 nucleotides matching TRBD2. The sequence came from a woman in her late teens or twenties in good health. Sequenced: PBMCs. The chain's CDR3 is CASTPLRGTDTQYF. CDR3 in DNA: TGTGCCAGCACCCCGTTGCGGGGGACAGATACGCAGTATTTT.